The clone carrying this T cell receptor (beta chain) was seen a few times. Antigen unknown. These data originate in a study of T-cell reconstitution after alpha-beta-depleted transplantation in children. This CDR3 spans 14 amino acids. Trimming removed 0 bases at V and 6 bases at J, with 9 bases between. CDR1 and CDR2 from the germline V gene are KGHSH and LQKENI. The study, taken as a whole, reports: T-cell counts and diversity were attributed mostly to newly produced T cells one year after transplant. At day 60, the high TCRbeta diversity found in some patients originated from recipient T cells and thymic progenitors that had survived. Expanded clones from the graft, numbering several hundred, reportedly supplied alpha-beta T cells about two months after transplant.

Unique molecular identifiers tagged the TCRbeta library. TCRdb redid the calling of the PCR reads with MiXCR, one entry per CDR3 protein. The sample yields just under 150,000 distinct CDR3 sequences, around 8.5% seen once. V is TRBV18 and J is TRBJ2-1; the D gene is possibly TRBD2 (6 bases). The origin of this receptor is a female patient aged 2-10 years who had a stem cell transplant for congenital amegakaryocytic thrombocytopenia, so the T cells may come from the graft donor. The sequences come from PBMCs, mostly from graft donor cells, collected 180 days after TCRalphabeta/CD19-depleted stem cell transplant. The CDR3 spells CASSPPGGANEQFF. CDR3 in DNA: TGTGCCAGCTCACCACCCGGGGGAGCCAATGAGCAGTTCTTC.